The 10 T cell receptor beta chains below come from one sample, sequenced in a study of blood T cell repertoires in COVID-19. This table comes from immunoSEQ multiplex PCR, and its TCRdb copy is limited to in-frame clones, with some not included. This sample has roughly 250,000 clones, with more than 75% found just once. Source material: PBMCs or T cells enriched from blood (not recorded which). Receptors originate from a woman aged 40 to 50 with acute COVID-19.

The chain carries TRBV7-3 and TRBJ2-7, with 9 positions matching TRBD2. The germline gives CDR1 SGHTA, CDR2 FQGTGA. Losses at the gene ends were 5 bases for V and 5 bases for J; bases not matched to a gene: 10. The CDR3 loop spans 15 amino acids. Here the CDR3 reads CASSLEAGGPHEQYF. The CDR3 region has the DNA TGTGCCAGCAGCCTCGAAGCGGGAGGCCCCCACGAGCAGTACTTC.

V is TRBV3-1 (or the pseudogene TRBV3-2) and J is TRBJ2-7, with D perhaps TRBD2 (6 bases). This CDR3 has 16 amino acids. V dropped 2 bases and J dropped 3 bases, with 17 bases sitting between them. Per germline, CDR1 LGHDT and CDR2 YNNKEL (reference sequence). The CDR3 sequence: CASSQRGLRLDYEQYF. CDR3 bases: TGTGCCAGCAGCCAAAGAGGACTAAGGCTAGACTACGAGCAGTACTTC.

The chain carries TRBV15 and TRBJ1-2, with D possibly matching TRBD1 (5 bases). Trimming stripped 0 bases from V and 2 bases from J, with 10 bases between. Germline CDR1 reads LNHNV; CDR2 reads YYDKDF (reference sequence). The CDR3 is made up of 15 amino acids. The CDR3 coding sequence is TGTGCCACCAGCAGAGATCGCCAGGGCAACTATGGCTACACCTTC. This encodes CATSRDRQGNYGYTF.

In DNA form, the CDR3 reads TGTGCCAGCAGCGCTCAAGCCCGAATCGATGAAAAACTGTTTTTT. As protein: CASSAQARIDEKLFF. The chain is built from TRBV4-2 and TRBJ1-4; D is unresolved. V was shortened by 5 bases and J by 6 bases, with 16 bases between the two germline ends. Germline lookup yields CDR1 LGHNA and CDR2 YNFKEQ. The CDR3 length is 15 residues.

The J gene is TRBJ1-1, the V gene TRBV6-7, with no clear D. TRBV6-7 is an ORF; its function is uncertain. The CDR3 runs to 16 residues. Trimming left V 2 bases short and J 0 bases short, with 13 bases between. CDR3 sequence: CASSYGQVHMNTEAFF. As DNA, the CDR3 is TGTGCCAGCAGTTACGGGCAGGTCCACATGAACACTGAAGCTTTCTTT.

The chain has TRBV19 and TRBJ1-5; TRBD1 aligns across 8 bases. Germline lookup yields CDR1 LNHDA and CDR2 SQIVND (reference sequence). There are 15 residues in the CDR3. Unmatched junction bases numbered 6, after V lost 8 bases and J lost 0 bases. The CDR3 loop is CASAGGVISNQPQHF. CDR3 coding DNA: TGTGCCAGTGCAGGGGGCGTTATTAGCAATCAGCCCCAGCATTTT. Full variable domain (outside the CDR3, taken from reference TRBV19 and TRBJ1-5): DGGITQSPKYLFRKEGQNVTLSCEQNLNHDAMYWYRQDPGQGLRLIYYSQIVNDFQKGDIAEGYSVSREKKESFPLTVTSAQKNPTAFYLCASAGGVISNQPQHFGDGTRLSIL.

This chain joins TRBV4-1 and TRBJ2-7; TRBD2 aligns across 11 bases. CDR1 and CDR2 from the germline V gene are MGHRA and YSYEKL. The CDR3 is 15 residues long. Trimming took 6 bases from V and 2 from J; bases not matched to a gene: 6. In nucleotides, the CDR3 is TGCGCCAGCAGAACCGGGACTAGCGGAACCTACGAGCAGTACTTC. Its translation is CASRTGTSGTYEQYF.

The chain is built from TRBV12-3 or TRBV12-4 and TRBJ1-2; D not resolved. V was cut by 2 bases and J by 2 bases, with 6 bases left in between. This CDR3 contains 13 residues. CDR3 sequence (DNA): TGTGCCAGCAGTTTAAGCGAGAACTATGGCTACACCTTC. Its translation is CASSLSENYGYTF.

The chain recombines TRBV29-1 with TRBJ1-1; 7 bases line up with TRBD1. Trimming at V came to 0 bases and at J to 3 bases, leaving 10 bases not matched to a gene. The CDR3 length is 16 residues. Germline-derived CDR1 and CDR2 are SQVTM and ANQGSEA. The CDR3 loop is CSVEDRTGGVDTEAFF. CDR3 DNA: TGCAGCGTTGAAGATCGGACAGGAGGTGTGGACACTGAAGCTTTCTTT.

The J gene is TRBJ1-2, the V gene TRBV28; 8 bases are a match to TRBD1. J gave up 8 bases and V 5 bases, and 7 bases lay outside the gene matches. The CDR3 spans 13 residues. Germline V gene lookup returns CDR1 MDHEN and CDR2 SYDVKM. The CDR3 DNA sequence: TGTGCCAGCAGTGCTGACAGGGGAAGCGGCTACACCTTC. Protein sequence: CASSADRGSGYTF.